A selection of T cell receptor beta chains follows, all from one sample in a study of blood T cell repertoires in COVID-19. Method: immunoSEQ multiplex PCR; TCRdb's copy keeps in-frame clones and lacks some. This repertoire shows some 43,000 clones, approximately 88% found once; its top ten account for roughly 15%. Specimen: peripheral blood. The origin of the receptors is a man over 45 with active or convalescent COVID-19. The CDR3 runs from the conserved cysteine through the conserved F or W. A D gene is named only where the DNA matches it firmly. Size tells how often a clone was seen (once, few, many) or the class of an expanded clone, and some rows leave it out.

d_call | j_call | v_call | cdr3_length | clone_size | cdr3_aa | cdr3_nt
TRBD2 | TRBJ2-3 | TRBV9 | 16 | . | CASSEGAGGPADTQYF | TGTGCCAGCAGCGAGGGAGCGGGGGGGCCGGCAGATACGCAGTATTTT
. | TRBJ1-5 | TRBV19 | 16 | . | CASSIGLRGSNQPQHF | TGTGCCAGTAGTATAGGGTTAAGAGGGAGCAATCAGCCCCAGCATTTT
TRBD1 | TRBJ1-1 | TRBV3-1/TRBV3-2 | 15 | . | CASSARQGRGPEAFF | TGTGCCAGCAGCGCGCGACAGGGGAGGGGGCCTGAAGCTTTCTTT
TRBD1 | TRBJ2-3 | TRBV4-1 | 15 | . | CASSRRQGLQDTQYF | TGCGCCAGCAGCCGTCGACAGGGTTTGCAAGATACGCAGTATTTT
TRBD1 | TRBJ1-1 | TRBV30 | 14 | . | CAWRVRDRNTEAFF | TGTGCCTGGAGGGTCCGGGACAGGAACACTGAAGCTTTCTTT
. | TRBJ2-7 | TRBV29-1 | 12 | . | CSVEGVFYEQYF | TGCAGCGTTGAAGGTGTCTTCTACGAGCAGTACTTC
TRBD1 | TRBJ1-4 | TRBV19 | 16 | few | CASSTATGKGGEKLFF | TGTGCCAGTAGTACTGCGACAGGGAAGGGGGGTGAAAAACTGTTTTTT
. | TRBJ1-1 | TRBV5-1 | 14 | . | CASSQQGRGTEAFF | TGCGCCAGCAGCCAACAGGGAAGAGGAACTGAAGCTTTCTTT
. | TRBJ1-6 | TRBV18 | 14 | . | CASSPFGDNSPLHF | TGTGCCAGCTCACCATTCGGGGATAATTCACCCCTCCACTTT
. | TRBJ2-1 | TRBV5-1 | 13 | . | CASSLKQGNEQFF | TGCGCCAGCAGCTTGAAGCAGGGGAATGAGCAGTTCTTC
. | TRBJ1-1 | TRBV4-2 | 12 | . | CASSQGGFEAFF | TGTGCCAGCAGCCAGGGGGGATTTGAAGCTTTCTTT
TRBD1 | TRBJ1-1 | TRBV7-6 | 14 | . | CASSSGRGRTEAFF | TGTGCCAGCAGCTCGGGTAGGGGGCGAACTGAAGCTTTCTTT
TRBD1 | TRBJ2-5 | TRBV10-3 | 14 | . | CAISASGGKETQYF | TGTGCCATCAGTGCCTCAGGGGGCAAAGAGACCCAGTACTTC
TRBD1 | TRBJ1-1 | TRBV6-5 | 14 | . | CASSSRTGGTEAFF | TGTGCCAGCAGTTCCCGTACAGGGGGCACTGAAGCTTTCTTT
. | TRBJ2-1 | TRBV3-1/TRBV3-2 | 12 | . | CASSQVGYEQFF | TGTGCCAGCAGCCAAGTGGGCTATGAGCAGTTCTTC
TRBD1 | TRBJ2-7 | TRBV7-9 | 16 | few | CASSLGEGQGAYEQYF | TGTGCCAGCAGCTTAGGAGAAGGGCAGGGGGCATACGAGCAGTACTTC
TRBD2 | TRBJ2-3 | TRBV3-1/TRBV3-2 | 16 | . | CASSGGGSGYTDTQYF | TGTGCCAGCAGCGGGGGGGGTAGCGGATACACAGATACGCAGTATTTT
. | TRBJ1-2 | TRBV30 | 13 | . | CACNRVEGYGYTF | TGTGCCTGCAACAGGGTGGAAGGCTATGGCTACACCTTC
TRBD1 | TRBJ1-2 | TRBV2 | 13 | few | CASSQGQGNGYTF | TGTGCCAGCAGCCAGGGACAGGGGAACGGCTACACCTTC
. | TRBJ2-7 | TRBV28 | 14 | . | CASSPYSPTSEQYF | TGTGCCAGCAGTCCCTACTCTCCGACTAGCGAGCAGTACTTC
TRBD2 | TRBJ2-7 | TRBV2 | 16 | . | CASSEDRLARMHEQYF | TGTGCCAGCAGTGAAGACAGACTAGCGAGGATGCATGAGCAGTACTTC
TRBD2 | TRBJ2-7 | TRBV5-1 | 21 | . | CASSLSPIWTSGGSSSYEQYF | TGCGCCAGCAGCTTGTCCCCGATCTGGACTAGCGGGGGCTCCAGCTCCTACGAGCAGTACTTC
TRBD1 | TRBJ1-2 | TRBV7-2 | 15 | once | CASSASGTGYYGYTF | TGTGCCAGCAGCGCATCCGGGACAGGGTACTATGGCTACACCTTC
TRBD1 | TRBJ1-6 | TRBV7-2 | 12 | . | CASSTTGGRLHF | TGTGCCAGCAGCACCACAGGGGGGAGGCTCCACTTT
TRBD1 | TRBJ1-2 | TRBV7-8 | 16 | . | CASSPDHPDRARGYTF | TGTGCCAGCAGCCCAGATCACCCAGACAGGGCTCGAGGCTACACCTTC
. | TRBJ1-6 | TRBV6-2/TRBV6-3 | 17 | . | CASSYSTVTGLDSPLHF | TGTGCCAGCAGTTACTCCACAGTTACAGGGCTCGATTCACCCCTCCACTTT
. | TRBJ2-3 | TRBV5-1 | 15 | once | CASSPNTASTDTQYF | TGCGCCAGCAGCCCCAACACAGCTAGCACAGATACGCAGTATTTT
TRBD2 | TRBJ2-3 | TRBV30 | 16 | . | CAWSVGAGGWGDTQYF | TGTGCCTGGAGTGTAGGAGCGGGGGGATGGGGGGATACGCAGTATTTT
. | TRBJ1-3 | TRBV6-5 | 14 | . | CASRSHLVGNTIYF | TGTGCCAGCAGATCCCATCTAGTTGGAAACACCATATATTTT
. | TRBJ2-2 | TRBV6-7 | 15 | . | CASSYGQGGTGELFF | TGTGCCAGCAGTTACGGGCAGGGAGGCACCGGGGAGCTGTTTTTT
TRBD1 | TRBJ1-2 | TRBV5-4 | 14 | . | CASSLDRGNYGYTF | TGTGCCAGCAGCTTGGACAGGGGTAACTATGGCTACACCTTC
. | TRBJ2-3 | TRBV5-1 | 15 | . | CASSPPSASTDTQYF | TGCGCCAGCAGCCCGCCTAGCGCTAGCACAGATACGCAGTATTTT
. | TRBJ1-1 | TRBV6-2/TRBV6-3 | 16 | . | CASSYGAGNMNTEAFF | TGTGCCAGCAGTTACGGGGCAGGGAATATGAACACTGAAGCTTTCTTT
TRBD1 | TRBJ2-5 | TRBV5-4 | 14 | . | CASSDRGERETQYF | TGTGCCAGCAGTGACAGGGGAGAGCGAGAGACCCAGTACTTC